This T cell receptor beta chain was observed in a study of shared clonotypes between healthy human individuals. Study-wide context: The study drew on a couple of women and a few men aged 18 to 49 as donors. The study used three CD4 naive, three CD4 memory, two CD8 naive and one CD8 memory plate per donor. Study-level results: Four donors had approximately 4.6% of their naive CD4 clonotypes in common.

The V gene's germline CDR1 is SNHLY and CDR2 FYNNEI. Trimming took off 7 bases at V and 5 bases at J, with 15 bases between the two ends. This CDR3 is 13 amino acids long. Only in-frame clones appear in the TCRdb table, and some are missing; sequencing was by immunoSEQ multiplex PCR. This sample yields approximately 980,000 clones, of which over 75% are seen a single time; approximately 1.5% belongs to the top ten. Of note for this clone: No antigen is known for it.

Within Nashville, Tennessee resided all donors, each a Caucasian adult. The sample was memory CD4+ T cells sorted from blood. Subset in this sample: CD45RA-negative fraction. The clonotype comes from a young man in good health. V is TRBV2 and J is TRBJ2-7, with D possibly matching TRBD1 (6 bases). The CDR3 here is CASNTGLVDEQYF. The CDR3 DNA reads TGTGCCAGCAATACAGGGTTGGTGGACGAGCAGTACTTC.